This TCR beta chain originates from a study of cytomegalovirus exposure and HLA in healthy donors. This CDR3 has 17 amino acids. The germline gives CDR1 LGHNA, CDR2 YSLEER. The V end lost 2 bases, the J end lost 1 base, and 12 bases lay between the germline ends. Concerning this clone itself: Its antigen remains unidentified.

Whole-study findings and limits: It was in a later analysis that TCR association rates were seen to vary by HLA locus, highest for DRB1 and lowest for HLA-C.

The primer mix had 60 Vbeta and 13 Jbeta primers. Profiling relied on immunoSEQ multiplex PCR, and the TCRdb table lists in-frame clones only, not all of them. The table for this sample gives about 88,000 clones. The specimen was PBMCs. This TCR was recovered from a girl aged 10 to 17 in good health and CMV-seropositive. The J gene is TRBJ2-6, the V gene TRBV4-3, with D possibly matching TRBD2 (6 bases). The CDR3 loop reads CASSQSGTYSGANVLTF. CDR3 DNA sequence: TGCGCCAGCAGCCAAAGTGGGACTTATTCTGGGGCCAACGTCCTGACTTTC.